The sequence of this T cell receptor beta chain was determined in a study of follicular helper T cells after annual influenza vaccination. The overall study: Blood was drawn on days 0, 7 and 28 after vaccination.

The assay was immunoSEQ multiplex PCR, and TCRdb's table has in-frame clones only and misses some. Of thousands of clones in the sample, over 75% were seen once. About this clone: Antigen specificity is unknown.

V gave up 4 bases and J gave up 3 bases; unmatched junction bases: 4. The CDR3 is 16 amino acids. Germline V CDR1 and CDR2: SGHRS, YFSETQ. Time point here: 2015-2016 season, pre-vaccination. Vaccine contraindications, substance abuse, HIV/AIDS, active malignancy and active illness excluded donors. Study-wide findings and caveats: Yearly vaccinations repeatedly recalled conserved clonotypes in ICOS+CD38+ cTfh.

This chain joins TRBV5-1 and TRBJ2-5; 15 bases map to TRBD2. The material was CXCR5+ CD38- circulating T follicular helper cells from blood, obtained on the day of influenza vaccination. Subset noted: circulating Tfh, non-naive CD4+CXCR5+PD-1+ (ICOS+CD38+ or ICOS-CD38-). The origin of this receptor is an adult who received the influenza vaccine. The CDR3, as DNA: TGCGCCAGCAGCCTGGGGACTAGCGGGGGGAAAGAGACCCAGTACTTC. This encodes CASSLGTSGGKETQYF. Full variable domain (remainder filled in from reference TRBV5-1 and TRBJ2-5): KAGVTQTPRYLIKTRGQQVTLSCSPISGHRSVSWYQQTPGQGLQFLFEYFSETQRNKGNFPGRFSGRQFSNSRSEMNVSTLELGDSALYLCASSLGTSGGKETQYFGPGTRLLVL.